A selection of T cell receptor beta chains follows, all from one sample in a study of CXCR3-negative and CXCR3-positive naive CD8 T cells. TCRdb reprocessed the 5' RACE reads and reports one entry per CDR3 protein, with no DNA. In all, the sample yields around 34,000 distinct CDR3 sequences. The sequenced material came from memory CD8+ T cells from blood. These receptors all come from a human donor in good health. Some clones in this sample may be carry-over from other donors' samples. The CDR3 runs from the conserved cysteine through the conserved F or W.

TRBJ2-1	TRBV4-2	CASSQDPWLASGGPSSYNEQFF
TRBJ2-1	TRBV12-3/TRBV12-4	CASSKSSYNEQFF
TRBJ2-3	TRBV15	CATSRGYGTADTQYF
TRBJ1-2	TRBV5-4	CASSLAPGFYGYTF
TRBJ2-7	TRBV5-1	CASSGTSTLSKVGTLEQYF
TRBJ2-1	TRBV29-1	CSVERVGAGDEQFF
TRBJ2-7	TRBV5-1	CASSLPGDLYEQYF
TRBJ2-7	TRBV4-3	CASSQAGRDTGYEQYF
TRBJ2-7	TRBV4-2	CASSPEGRTYEQYF
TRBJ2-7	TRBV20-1	CSARDHRSSYEQYF